This TCR beta chain was identified in a study (dated by TCRdb to the early 2010s). From its cysteine to its phenylalanine, the CDR3 spans 12 amino acids. Left in the record is the CDR3 DNA by itself, 36 bases read in frame from the first base. CDR1 is given as GTSNPN and CDR2 as SVGIG, both from the germline V gene (reference sequence). A distance of 13 bases separates the germline ends of V and J, which lose 4 bases and 7 bases respectively. TCRdb names Illumina Genome Analyzer IIx as the instrument used. TCRdb reprocessing: public reads trimmed at Q25 with fastp, clones called with MiXCR, in-frame beta chains kept. Entries that share a CDR3 protein sequence are merged under the most common genes and DNA. For this sample the table gives 6,500 to 9,000 distinct CDR3 sequences, of which 30% to 35% were detected only once. About a fifth of the sample rests with the top ten. As a fraction of the sample, this clonotype is medium-sized (0.01 to 0.1%). Its target antigen remains unknown. No much larger clonotype is one base removed from it; base qualities were not supplied.

This TCR was sampled from a human donor. The rearranged chain carries TRBV30 and TRBJ1-2, with an unclear D gene assignment. The sample consisted of blood. The nucleotides read TGTGCCTGGACCCCCGGAGTGGGTGGCTACACCTTC. This sequence encodes CAWTPGVGGYTF.